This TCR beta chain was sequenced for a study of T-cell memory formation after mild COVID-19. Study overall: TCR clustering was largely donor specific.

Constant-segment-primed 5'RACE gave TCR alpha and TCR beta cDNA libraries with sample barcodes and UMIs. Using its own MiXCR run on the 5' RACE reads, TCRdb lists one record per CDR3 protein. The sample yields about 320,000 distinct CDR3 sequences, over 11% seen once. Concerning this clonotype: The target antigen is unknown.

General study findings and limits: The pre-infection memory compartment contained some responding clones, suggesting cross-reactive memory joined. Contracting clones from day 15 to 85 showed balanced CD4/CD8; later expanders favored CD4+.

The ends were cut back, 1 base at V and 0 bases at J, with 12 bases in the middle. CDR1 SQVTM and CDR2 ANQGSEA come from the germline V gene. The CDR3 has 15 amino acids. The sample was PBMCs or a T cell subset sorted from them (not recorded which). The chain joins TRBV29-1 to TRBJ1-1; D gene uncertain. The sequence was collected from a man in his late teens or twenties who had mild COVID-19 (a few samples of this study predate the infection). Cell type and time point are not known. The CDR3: CSVEVVETMNTEAFF. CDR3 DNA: TGCAGCGTTGAAGTTGTAGAAACCATGAACACTGAAGCTTTCTTT.